What follows are 25 T cell receptor beta chains derived from one specimen sequenced in a study of cytomegalovirus exposure and HLA in healthy donors. PCR involved 60 Vbeta and 13 Jbeta primers. Measured with immunoSEQ multiplex PCR; TCRdb has only the in-frame clones, and not every one. This listing includes tens of thousands of clones. Sequencing used PBMCs. These receptors were obtained from a female donor in good health and CMV-seropositive.

The chain has TRBV11-2 and TRBJ2-3, with 7 nucleotides matching TRBD2. CDR1 and CDR2 (germline): SGHAT, FQNNGV. V was clipped by 3 bases and J by 6 bases; unmatched bases: 9. The CDR3 covers 15 residues. The CDR3 protein is CASSFLAGAQDTQYF. CDR3 sequence (DNA): TGTGCCAGCAGCTTTCTCGCGGGAGCTCAGGATACGCAGTATTTT.

V and J are TRBV10-3 and TRBJ2-7; maybe TRBD2 (5 bases). Trimming cost V 7 bases and J 0 bases, with 10 bases left between them. The CDR3 spans 13 residues. From germline, CDR1 is ENHRY and CDR2 SYGVKD. CDR3 loop: CAINGLSSYEQYF. CDR3 bases: TGTGCCATCAACGGACTCAGCTCCTACGAGCAGTACTTC.

Turning to this clone: Relative to the germline gene, one junction end is altered; a read error may explain this. This chain links TRBV18 with TRBJ2-5, with TRBD2 matching 8 bases. This CDR3 spans 16 amino acids. Germline V gives CDR1 KGHSH, CDR2 LQKENI. The CDR3 sequence is CASAPPNSGVEETQYF. CDR3 nucleotide sequence: TGTGCCAGCGCACCACCGAATAGCGGGGTGGAAGAGACCCAGTACTTC.

The chain employs TRBV27 and TRBJ1-1, with 9 nucleotides matching TRBD1. Germline loops: CDR1 MNHEY, CDR2 SMNVEV (reference sequence). After removal of 2 bases from V and 7 bases from J, the junction contained 11 bases not matched to a gene. The CDR3 is 16 residues long. The chain's CDR3 is CASSLGTGGQTYEAFF. The DNA of the CDR3 is TGTGCCAGCAGTTTAGGAACAGGGGGCCAAACCTATGAAGCTTTCTTT.

The V call is TRBV6-5, the J call TRBJ2-3; weak D call: TRBD2 (7 bases). V was clipped by 6 bases and J by 7 bases, with 20 bases between them. The CDR3 spans 15 residues. Germline V CDR1 and CDR2: MNHEY, SVGAGI. The CDR3 DNA sequence: TGTGCCAGCAGCCGAGGAGGGGGGGCCGTTTATACGCAGTATTTT. Translating it yields CASSRGGGAVYTQYF.

The chain employs TRBV18 and TRBJ1-2; D is unresolved. V lost 0 bases and J lost 9, with 11 bases in between. The CDR3 has 13 amino acids. Germline V gives CDR1 KGHSH, CDR2 LQKENI. Here the CDR3 DNA reads TGTGCCAGCTCACCACCGGCGGACGGGAGCTACACCTTC. Its translation: CASSPPADGSYTF.

The J gene is TRBJ1-1, the V gene TRBV6-1; the D is unclear. This CDR3 comprises 14 residues. The germline gives CDR1 MNHNS, CDR2 SASEGT. Trimming removed 4 bases at V and 2 bases at J, with 11 bases between. CDR3: CASSVSPVNTEAFF. The CDR3 DNA reads as TGTGCCAGCAGTGTGTCGCCGGTTAACACTGAAGCTTTCTTT.

The V gene is TRBV23-1, the J gene TRBJ2-7; 7 bases agree with TRBD1. TRBV23-1 is flagged as an ORF with uncertain function. The ends lost 6 bases at V and 3 bases at J; junction bases unmatched: 5. This CDR3 contains 13 residues. CDR3 in DNA: TGCGCCAGCAGACCGACAGGGAGCTACGAGCAGTACTTC. The encoded protein is CASRPTGSYEQYF.

The V gene is TRBV7-9, the J gene TRBJ2-5; 12 bases are shared with TRBD2. J lost 3 bases, V lost 3 bases, and 5 bases had no gene match. Looked up from germline, CDR1 is SEHNR and CDR2 is FQNEAQ (reference sequence). The CDR3 is 16 residues long. Here the CDR3 reads CASSLGLAGLEETQYF. The CDR3 DNA reads TGTGCCAGCAGCTTGGGACTAGCGGGCCTAGAAGAGACCCAGTACTTC.

This rearrangement joins TRBV4-1 to TRBJ2-1; TRBD1 agrees at 11 bases. Germline trimming cut 0 bases from V and 7 bases from J; bases unmatched to any gene: 8. The CDR3 has 17 amino acids. The germline V gene encodes CDR1 MGHRA and CDR2 YSYEKL. CDR3 in DNA: TGCGCCAGCAGCCAAGAAGGGTGGGGGACAGGGGGGAATGAGCAGTTCTTC. Translating it yields CASSQEGWGTGGNEQFF.

This chain uses TRBV6-5 with TRBJ2-7, with 10 bases matching TRBD1. Trimming removed 6 bases from V and 3 bases from J; junction bases left unmatched: 8. CDR1 is MNHEY, CDR2 SVGAGI, per germline. The CDR3 totals 15 residues. Here the CDR3 reads CASRGTGAGDYEQYF. CDR3 in DNA: TGTGCCAGCAGGGGGACAGGGGCTGGCGACTACGAGCAGTACTTC.

The chain carries TRBV6-5 and TRBJ2-3; perhaps TRBD1 as D (5 bases). V dropped 6 bases and J dropped 9 bases, with 10 bases sitting between them. The CDR3 totals 11 residues. Germline CDR1 and CDR2: MNHEY and SVGAGI. The DNA for the CDR3 is TGTGCCAGCAGCCGCTGGGGCACGCAGTATTTT. Translated: CASSRWGTQYF.

The gene calls are TRBV5-1 and TRBJ2-7; D is perhaps TRBD2 (6 bases). Germline V gene sequence: CDR1 SGHRS, CDR2 YFSETQ. V was shortened by 4 bases and J by 3 bases, with 17 bases between the two germline ends. The CDR3 length is 15 residues. DNA for the CDR3: TGCGCCAGCAGCCCGGCCGGGAGTAATATCTACGAGCAGTACTTC. It yields the protein CASSPAGSNIYEQYF.

The chain has TRBV29-1 and TRBJ1-2; D possibly corresponds to TRBD1 (5 bases). This CDR3 is built from 12 residues. Trimming cost V 8 bases and J 4 bases, with 14 bases left between them. Germline CDR1 and CDR2: SQVTM and ANQGSEA. In DNA, the CDR3 is TGCAGCTCATTCCAGGGAAGCTATGGCTACACCTTC. Translated, it gives CSSFQGSYGYTF.

The chain has TRBV6-4 and TRBJ1-5; no reliable D call. CDR1 is MRHNA, CDR2 SNTAGT, per germline. Trimming stripped 6 bases from V and 7 bases from J, with 13 bases between. CDR3 length equals 13 residues. CDR3 in amino acids: CASRNGLSQPQHF. As DNA, the CDR3 is TGTGCCAGCAGAAACGGGTTGTCACAGCCCCAGCATTTT.

The genes are TRBV4-1 and TRBJ2-7; TRBD2 matches 14 bases. This CDR3 has 18 residues. V was clipped by 0 bases and J by 4 bases; unmatched bases: 8. CDR1 and CDR2 from the germline V gene are MGHRA and YSYEKL. The CDR3 sequence: CASSQDPGTSGSVYEQYF. The DNA of the CDR3 is TGCGCCAGCAGCCAAGATCCGGGGACTAGCGGGAGTGTGTACGAGCAGTACTTC.

J is TRBJ2-7 and V is TRBV28; 7 bases align to TRBD2. CDR3 length equals 15 residues. The V gene's germline CDR1 is MDHEN and CDR2 SYDVKM. The J segment lost 6 bases and the V segment lost 6 bases, leaving 14 bases of the junction unmatched. The DNA of the CDR3 is TGTGCCAGCAGGGGGGGGTGGGACGGCAGAATCGAGCAGTACTTC. Protein sequence: CASRGGWDGRIEQYF. The variable domain in full, completed from reference TRBV28 and TRBJ2-7, reads DVKVTQSSRYLVKRTGEKVFLECVQDMDHENMFWYRQDPGLGLRLIYFSYDVKMKEKGDIPEGYSVSREKKERFSLILESASTNQTSMYLCASRGGWDGRIEQYFGPGTRLTVT.

The chain couples TRBV29-1 to TRBJ2-3; D unresolved. V lost 4 bases and J lost 6, with 20 bases in between. CDR1 is SQVTM and CDR2 is ANQGSEA in the germline V gene. This CDR3 has 15 residues. The CDR3: CSVVAGTYIADTQYF. The CDR3 nucleotides read TGCAGCGTTGTGGCAGGAACTTACATTGCGGATACGCAGTATTTT.

CDR3: CASSPLGSPAQNTGELFF. As DNA, the CDR3 is TGCGCCAGCAGCCCCCTGGGGAGTCCCGCGCAGAACACCGGGGAGCTGTTTTTT. This sequence joins TRBV4-3 and TRBJ2-2; a weak D match, TRBD2 (5 bases). V lost 4 bases and J lost 1, with 19 bases in between. CDR3 length: 18 residues. The V gene's germline CDR1 is LGHNA and CDR2 YSLEER.

The chain recombines TRBV4-1 with TRBJ2-7; D might be TRBD1 (6 bases). Per the germline V gene, CDR1 is MGHRA and CDR2 is YSYEKL. With 3 bases removed from V and 3 bases from J, the gap between germline ends came to 9 bases. The CDR3 covers 13 residues. CDR3 bases: TGCGCCAGCAGCCAGACACAGGGCTACGAGCAGTACTTC. Translated: CASSQTQGYEQYF.

The rearrangement uses TRBV7-9 and TRBJ2-3; maybe TRBD2 (5 bases). There are 13 residues in the CDR3. V lost 3 bases and J 1 base, leaving 5 bases between the germline ends. Germline assignment: CDR1 SEHNR and CDR2 FQNEAQ (reference sequence). The CDR3 loop is CASSFGGTDTQYF. CDR3 coding DNA: TGTGCCAGCAGCTTCGGGGGCACAGATACGCAGTATTTT.

The CDR3 coding sequence is TGTGCCAGCAGTTTAGGGCAGCAACAAGAGACCCAGTACTTC. Translation: CASSLGQQQETQYF. The genes are TRBV28 and TRBJ2-5; D is ambiguous. The CDR3 has 14 residues. Trimming left V 2 bases short and J 2 bases short, with 9 bases between. In germline, CDR1 is MDHEN, CDR2 SYDVKM.

V gene TRBV28 combines with J gene TRBJ2-7; possibly TRBD1 for D (5 bases). Trimming stripped 8 bases from V and 0 bases from J, with 17 bases between. The CDR3 spans 15 residues. Germline values: CDR1 MDHEN, CDR2 SYDVKM. The CDR3 nucleotides are TGTGCCAGCGGCTTGGGGCGGCGGCCCTCCTACGAGCAGTACTTC. Translated, it gives CASGLGRRPSYEQYF.

The genes are TRBV4-3 and TRBJ1-1; TRBD1 is a possible D gene (5 bases). The CDR3 consists of 20 residues. CDR1 and CDR2 (germline): LGHNA, YSLEER. V was pared by 2 bases and J by 8 bases, with 33 bases between. Written as DNA, the CDR3 is TGCGCCAGCAGCCAACTCCCACGCAGGGAGGCCAGGAGATCAGATATCGAAGCTTTCTTT. It specifies CASSQLPRREARRSDIEAFF.

The rearrangement links TRBV12-5 to TRBJ2-3; 7 nucleotides agree with TRBD2. Germline-derived CDR1 and CDR2 are LGHNT and FRNRAP. This CDR3 spans 14 amino acids. Trimming took 6 bases from V and 3 from J; bases not matched to a gene: 6. Here the CDR3 reads CASGPGGTTDTQYF. CDR3 coding DNA: TGTGCTAGTGGCCCGGGAGGAACAACAGATACGCAGTATTTT.